The clone carrying this T cell receptor beta chain was seen more than once but under ten times. Assay: immunoSEQ multiplex PCR; the TCRdb copy retains only in-frame clones and omits some. Altogether about 370,000 clones are present, about 90% being singletons, with the ten largest covering about 2.9%. The data belong to a study of blood T cell repertoires in COVID-19. This CDR3 region has 15 residues. The V gene's germline CDR1 is SEHNR and CDR2 FQNEAQ (reference sequence). V was pared by 7 bases and J by 2 bases, with 10 bases of the junction left unmatched. The chain couples TRBV7-9 to TRBJ2-5; 7 bases line up with TRBD1. The sequencing input was peripheral blood. This TCR was sampled from a woman aged 25-40 years with COVID-19, enrolled during active disease. The CDR3: CASNGGRGKQETQYF. CDR3 bases: TGTGCCAGCAACGGAGGCAGGGGGAAACAAGAGACCCAGTACTTC. Drawing the rest from reference TRBV7-9 and TRBJ2-5, the complete variable domain is DTGVSQNPRHKITKRGQNVTFRCDPISEHNRLYWYRQTLGQGPEFLTYFQNEAQLEKSRLLSDRFSAERPKGSFSTLEIQRTEQGDSAMYLCASNGGRGKQETQYFGPGTRLLVL.